This T cell receptor beta chain was profiled in a study of T cells after posttransplantation cyclophosphamide. Here immunoSEQ multiplex PCR was the method, and the copy in TCRdb shows in-frame clones only, minus some. The sample consists of about 9,600 clones, 85% to 90% of them appearing once. Whole-study findings and limits: TRB clonality was highly associated with recipient CMV seropositivity and reactivation. Tissue-infiltrating T cells from skin or gut overlapped little with blood T cells. Donor-recipient repertoire similarity was low at 1-2 months, rising over year one.

Methotrexate plus calcineurin inhibitor accompanied controls' myeloablative marrow transplants; sampling was 1 year later. About this clone itself: Its antigen is undetermined.

V was pared by 3 bases and J by 1 base, with 4 bases of the junction left unmatched. The CDR3 is 16 residues long. Looked up from germline, CDR1 is KGHSH and CDR2 is LQKENI. The sample here was PBMCs, taken after an allogeneic stem cell transplant with a calcineurin inhibitor and methotrexate. V usage is TRBV18 and J usage is TRBJ2-2; 8 bases fit TRBD1. This clonotype was obtained from a male patient between 25 and 40 years old who received an allogeneic stem cell transplant from an unrelated donor, was CMV-positive, and had no GVHD. Part of the T cells may come from the graft donor. CDR3 in amino acids: CASSPRTGKNTGELFF. The CDR3 coding sequence is TGTGCCAGCTCACCCCGGACAGGGAAGAACACCGGGGAGCTGTTTTTT.